The source of this TCR beta chain is a study of radiotherapy plus CTLA-4 blockade in lung cancer. On the study more broadly: Objective responses were observed in 15% to 20% of patients, and disease control was achieved by roughly 30%. Study-wide findings and caveats: Subsequent to radiotherapy plus ipilimumab, tumor-derived TCR clones underwent expansion in blood. Response was reportedly best predicted by early blood T cell clone dynamics, with interferon-beta.

Patients with chemo-refractory metastatic non-small-cell lung cancer received focal radiation plus CTLA-4 blockade with ipilimumab. Method: immunoSEQ multiplex PCR; TCRdb's copy keeps in-frame clones and lacks some. The sample lists tens of thousands of clones, about four fifths occurring once. Comments on this clone: What it binds is unknown.

Specimen: peripheral blood, collected from a patient treated with radiotherapy plus ipilimumab. The clonotype comes from a human donor with non-small cell lung cancer who had a partial response to radiotherapy plus ipilimumab. Some clones in this sample may be carry-over from other donors' samples.

This chain's CDR3 is CASSPTGGNSPLHF. CDR3 DNA sequence: TGTGCCAGCTCACCTACAGGGGGCAATTCACCCCTCCACTTT. V gene TRBV18 combines with J gene TRBJ1-6, with 9 bases that match TRBD1. The CDR3 contains 14 residues. Germline V lookup: CDR1 KGHSH, CDR2 LQKENI. J gave up 7 bases and V 3 bases, and 1 base lay outside the gene matches.